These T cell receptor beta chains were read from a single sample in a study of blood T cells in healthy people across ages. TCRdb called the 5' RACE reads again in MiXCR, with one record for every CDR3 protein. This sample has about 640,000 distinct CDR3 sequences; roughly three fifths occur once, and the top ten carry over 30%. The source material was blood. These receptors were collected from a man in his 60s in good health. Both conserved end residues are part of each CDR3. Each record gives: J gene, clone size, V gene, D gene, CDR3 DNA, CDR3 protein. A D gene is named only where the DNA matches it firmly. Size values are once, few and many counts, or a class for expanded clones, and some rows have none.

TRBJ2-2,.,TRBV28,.,TGTGCCAGCAGTTTCCGGGGGCCGAACACCGGGGAGCTGTTTTTT,CASSFRGPNTGELFF
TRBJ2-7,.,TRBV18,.,TGTGCCAGCTCACCAACAGGGACCAACGAGCAGTACTTC,CASSPTGTNEQYF
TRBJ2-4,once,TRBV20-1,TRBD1,TGCAGTGCTAGGTCAGGGGGCCTGGTAAACATTCAGTACTTC,CSARSGGLVNIQYF
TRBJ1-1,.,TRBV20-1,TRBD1,TGCAGTGCCCCCCTACAGGGGGCGCACACTGAAGCTTTCTTT,CSAPLQGAHTEAFF
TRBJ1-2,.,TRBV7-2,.,TGTGCCAGCAGCTTAGCAACTCTAGAGGGTCGGCTTAGTGGCTACACCTTC,CASSLATLEGRLSGYTF
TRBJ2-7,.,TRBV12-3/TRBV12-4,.,TGTGCCAGCAGTTTATATCGGGATGGGCAGTACTTC,CASSLYRDGQYF
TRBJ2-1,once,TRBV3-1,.,TGTGCCAGCAGCCTGGGAACGTCCCATTCTCAGTTCTTC,CASSLGTSHSQFF
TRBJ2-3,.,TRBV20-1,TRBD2,TGCAGTGCTAGAAGGCGGGGGGGCGCAGATACGCAGTATTTT,CSARRRGGADTQYF
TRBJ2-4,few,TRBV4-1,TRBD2,TGCGCCAGCAGCCAGGGACTAGCGGGGGGCGCAGCCAAAAACATTCAGTACTTC,CASSQGLAGGAAKNIQYF
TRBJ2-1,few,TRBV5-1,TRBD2,TGCGCCAGCAGCTTGCTTTACGGGGGGGCGAATGAGCAGTTCTTC,CASSLLYGGANEQFF
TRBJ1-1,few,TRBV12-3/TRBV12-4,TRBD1,TGTGCCAGCAGGGGACAGGTGAACACTGAAGCTTTCTTT,CASRGQVNTEAFF
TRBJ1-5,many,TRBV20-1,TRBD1,TGCAGTGCTAGAAGGGACAGGGGCAAACCCCAGCATTTT,CSARRDRGKPQHF
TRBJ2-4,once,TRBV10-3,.,TGTGCCATCATTCGCAGGGGAGTACGAGAAAACATTCAGTACTTC,CAIIRRGVRENIQYF
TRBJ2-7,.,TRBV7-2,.,TGTGCCAGCAGCTTAGAATGGTGGTCTGGGTCCTACGAGCAGTACTTC,CASSLEWWSGSYEQYF
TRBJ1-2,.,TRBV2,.,TGTGCCAGCAGGGCTTCAACGGCGGTTAACTATGGCTACACCTTC,CASRASTAVNYGYTF
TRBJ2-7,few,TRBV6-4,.,TGTGCCAGCAGTTGGGGACCTAAGGACTACGAGCAGTACTTC,CASSWGPKDYEQYF
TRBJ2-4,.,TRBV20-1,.,TGCAGTGCTAGGGCTAATGTTTGGACCAAAAACATTCAGTACTTC,CSARANVWTKNIQYF
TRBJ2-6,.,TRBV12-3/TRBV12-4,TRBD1,TGTGCCAGCAGTGTGGGACAGGGGGCGCCCGGGGCCAACGTCCTGACTTTC,CASSVGQGAPGANVLTF
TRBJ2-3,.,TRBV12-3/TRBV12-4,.,TGTGCCAGCAGTTGCGGAGGGACCGGAGATGTGCAATATTTT,CASSCGGTGDVQYF
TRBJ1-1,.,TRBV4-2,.,TGTGCCAGCAGCCAAGCTGATGTGAACACTGAAGCTTTCTTT,CASSQADVNTEAFF
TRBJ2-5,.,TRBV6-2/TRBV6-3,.,TGTGCCAGCAAGGACGGAGGGGCCGGGGAGACCCAGTACTTC,CASKDGGAGETQYF
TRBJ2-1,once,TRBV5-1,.,TGCGCCAGCAGCTCGGACGGCCGATGTCACAATGAGCAGTTCTTC,CASSSDGRCHNEQFF
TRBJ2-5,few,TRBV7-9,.,TGTGCCAGCAGCTTATTTGTGGAGGGGACCCAGTACTTC,CASSLFVEGTQYF
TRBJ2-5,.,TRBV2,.,TGTGCCAGCGGTGGGAATCAAGAGACCCAGTACTTC,CASGGNQETQYF
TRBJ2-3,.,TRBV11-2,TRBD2,TGTGCCAGCAGCTTAGTCCCACCGGGACTAGCGGGGGGGCCGAGGACAGATACGCAGTATTTT,CASSLVPPGLAGGPRTDTQYF
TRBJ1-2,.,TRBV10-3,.,TGTGCCATCAGGAAACAGGGATCCGACTATGGCTACACCTTC,CAIRKQGSDYGYTF
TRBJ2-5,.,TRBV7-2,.,TGTGCCAGCAGCCTCGCAGCTTTTGGGACCCAGTACTTC,CASSLAAFGTQYF
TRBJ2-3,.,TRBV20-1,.,TGCAGTGCTCCCCGCGGCGCGACAGATACGCAGTATTTT,CSAPRGATDTQYF
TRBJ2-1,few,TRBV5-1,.,TGCGCCAGCAGCTTGGTTGGCGGGGGCTCGCCCTACAATGAGCAGTTCTTC,CASSLVGGGSPYNEQFF
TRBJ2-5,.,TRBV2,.,TGTGCCAGCAGGCTAGAACAGGGTTTAGAGACCCAGTACTTC,CASRLEQGLETQYF
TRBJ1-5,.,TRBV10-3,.,TGTGCCGTCAGTGAGTCGGAGGCTCAGCCCCAGCATTTT,CAVSESEAQPQHF
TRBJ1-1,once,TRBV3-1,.,TGTGCCAGCAGCCAAGCAGGGGCCCGCACTGAAGCTTTCTTT,CASSQAGARTEAFF
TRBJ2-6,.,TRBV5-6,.,TGTGCCAGCAGCTTCTGGGCCAACGTCCTGACTTTC,CASSFWANVLTF
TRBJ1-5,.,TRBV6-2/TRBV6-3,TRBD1,TGTGCCAGCAGTTACGTCAGGACAGGGGGGAATCAGCCCCAGCATTTT,CASSYVRTGGNQPQHF